The present T cell receptor beta chain was sequenced within a study of cytotoxic CD8 clonotypes in ibrutinib-treated CLL. Across the study: Response sampling occurred after a median 12 months of treatment (range 6 to 36).

The authors obtained around 2 micrograms of genomic DNA from cryopreserved PBMCs for TCR beta libraries. Method: immunoSEQ multiplex PCR; TCRdb's copy keeps in-frame clones and lacks some. The sample includes 140,000 or so clones, 79% of them seen just once. Study results and limitations: The study found baseline clonality above age-matched healthy donors, tracking circulating CD8+ T-cell counts.

The CDR3 covers 14 residues. Germline CDR1 is SGHRS and CDR2 is YFSETQ. As regards this clone: Its specificity is unknown. The junction and the germline gene differ at one end; a read error may be behind it.

This sample comprised PBMCs, obtained after 12 months of ibrutinib treatment. V usage is TRBV5-1 and J usage is TRBJ2-1; D is undetermined. This receptor was obtained from a human donor with chronic lymphocytic leukemia. The CDR3 DNA reads as TGCGCCAGCAGTTTGGGTGCGAGTTACAATGAGCAGTTCTTC. Translation: CASSLGASYNEQFF.